A single sample is the source of the 22 T cell receptor beta chains below, sequenced in a study of blood T cell repertoires in COVID-19. Produced via immunoSEQ multiplex PCR; TCRdb's table is partial and in-frame only. The sample consists of roughly 120,000 clones, more than 90% of them appearing once. The sequencing input was peripheral blood. The receptors stem from a man aged 50-59 years with active COVID-19.

This clone was counted once. The genes are TRBV29-1 and TRBJ2-3, with 12 bases matching TRBD2. The CDR3 runs 15 residues. Germline lookup yields CDR1 SQVTM and CDR2 ANQGSEA. With 4 bases clipped from V and 4 bases from J, the junction kept 6 bases outside the gene matches. CDR3 residues: CSVALAGGVADTQYF. In DNA form, the CDR3 reads TGCAGCGTTGCACTAGCGGGAGGAGTTGCAGATACGCAGTATTTT.

The CDR3 sequence: CASSPQGAMNTEAFF. In DNA form, the CDR3 reads TGTGCCAGTAGCCCCCAGGGGGCGATGAACACTGAAGCTTTCTTT. The J gene is TRBJ1-1, the V gene TRBV19; 8 positions match TRBD1. Germline V CDR1 and CDR2: LNHDA, SQIVND (reference sequence). Trimming cost V 6 bases and J 0 bases; bases outside gene matches: 6. The CDR3 extends over 15 amino acids. Drawing the rest from reference TRBV19 and TRBJ1-1, the complete variable domain is DGGITQSPKYLFRKEGQNVTLSCEQNLNHDAMYWYRQDPGQGLRLIYYSQIVNDFQKGDIAEGYSVSREKKESFPLTVTSAQKNPTAFYLCASSPQGAMNTEAFFGQGTRLTVV.

The chain uses TRBV28 and TRBJ2-2, with 10 bases identical to TRBD2. CDR3 length equals 18 residues. Germline assignment: CDR1 MDHEN and CDR2 SYDVKM. V gave up 1 base and J gave up 0 bases; unmatched junction bases: 5. DNA for the CDR3: TGTGCCAGCAGTTTATACGGACTAGCGGACGCGAACACCGGGGAGCTGTTTTTT. Encoded protein: CASSLYGLADANTGELFF.

The rearrangement uses TRBV7-9 and TRBJ2-3; 8 positions match TRBD1. CDR1 is SEHNR, CDR2 FQNEAQ, per germline (reference sequence). V trimming: 5 bases; J trimming: 3 bases; junction bases outside the gene matches: 7. The CDR3 extends over 15 amino acids. CDR3 in amino acids: CASSGRGPLTDTQYF. CDR3 coding DNA: TGTGCCAGCAGCGGCAGGGGGCCACTTACAGATACGCAGTATTTT.

The chain carries TRBV7-2 and TRBJ2-5; TRBD1 agrees at 7 bases. V was clipped by 2 bases and J by 3 bases; unmatched bases: 9. CDR1 is SGHTA and CDR2 is FQGNSA in the germline V gene. CDR3 size: 16 residues. CDR3: CASSLSRGQSKETQYF. DNA of the CDR3: TGTGCCAGCAGCTTATCTAGGGGACAGAGTAAAGAGACCCAGTACTTC.

J is TRBJ2-5 and V is TRBV7-9; D is ambiguous. Trimming removed 4 bases from V and 2 bases from J, with 2 bases in between. This CDR3 has 11 amino acids. CDR1 is SEHNR, CDR2 FQNEAQ, per germline (reference sequence). CDR3 sequence (DNA): TGTGCCAGCAGCTCTCAAGAGACCCAGTACTTC. Residues: CASSSQETQYF.

The chain combines TRBV19 with TRBJ2-1, with 15 bases identical to TRBD2. V shed 6 bases, J shed 9 bases, and the junction held 6 bases outside the gene matches. The CDR3 runs to 15 residues. The germline CDR1 and CDR2 sequences are LNHDA and SQIVND (reference sequence). The CDR3 loop is CASRPGTSGRFEQFF. CDR3 nucleotides: TGTGCCAGTAGGCCCGGGACTAGCGGGAGGTTTGAGCAGTTCTTC.

V gene TRBV12-5 combines with J gene TRBJ1-2; the D is unclear. V was clipped by 3 bases and J by 2 bases, with 19 bases between them. Looked up from germline, CDR1 is LGHNT and CDR2 is FRNRAP. The CDR3 consists of 17 residues. The CDR3 DNA follows: TGTGCTAGTGGTTTTTTAGGGAGCGGACGGACCAACTATGGCTACACCTTC. It is translated as CASGFLGSGRTNYGYTF.

The genes are TRBV5-1 and TRBJ2-1; no firm D call. The germline gives CDR1 SGHRS, CDR2 YFSETQ. Trimming removed 3 bases from V and 9 bases from J, with 10 bases in between. This CDR3 spans 12 amino acids. DNA for the CDR3: TGCGCCAGCAGCTCCACGTACGGTGAGCAGTTCTTC. It translates to CASSSTYGEQFF. The full variable domain, in which reference TRBV5-1 and TRBJ2-1 provide the parts outside the CDR3, is KAGVTQTPRYLIKTRGQQVTLSCSPISGHRSVSWYQQTPGQGLQFLFEYFSETQRNKGNFPGRFSGRQFSNSRSEMNVSTLELGDSALYLCASSSTYGEQFFGPGTRLTVL.

The V gene is TRBV6-1, the J gene TRBJ2-7; 8 nucleotides line up with TRBD1. V was clipped by 2 bases and J by 9 bases; unmatched bases: 12. The CDR3 is 15 amino acids. The germline CDR1 and CDR2 sequences are MNHNS and SASEGT. The CDR3 loop is CASSEYGTGPGGQYF. The CDR3, as DNA: TGTGCCAGCAGTGAATATGGGACAGGCCCTGGTGGGCAGTACTTC.

The chain combines TRBV10-3 with TRBJ1-1; D is perhaps TRBD1 (5 bases). Between the trimmed V and J ends, which lost 7 bases and 0 bases, there was a span of 12 bases. Looked up from germline, CDR1 is ENHRY and CDR2 is SYGVKD. The CDR3 spans 14 residues. The CDR3 is CAIKDNTMNTEAFF. The CDR3 DNA reads as TGTGCCATCAAGGACAACACCATGAACACTGAAGCTTTCTTT.

About this clone itself: Other DNA sequences in the same sample also yield this CDR3. The V call is TRBV29-1, the J call TRBJ1-1; the D is unclear. The CDR3 is 12 residues long. Per the germline V gene, CDR1 is SQVTM and CDR2 is ANQGSEA. V was trimmed by 1 base and J by 1 base, leaving 4 bases between them. CDR3 sequence: CSVEGQNTEAFF. In DNA form, the CDR3 reads TGCAGCGTTGAAGGGCAGAACACTGAAGCTTTCTTT. The full variable domain, rest sourced from reference TRBV29-1 and TRBJ1-1, is SAVISQKPSRDICQRGTSLTIQCQVDSQVTMMFWYRQQPGQSLTLIATANQGSEATYESGFVIDKFPISRPNLTFSTLTVSNMSPEDSSIYLCSVEGQNTEAFFGQGTRLTVV.

The J gene is TRBJ2-3, the V gene TRBV11-2, with 14 positions matching TRBD2. This CDR3 spans 17 amino acids. The trim removed 4 bases at V and 2 bases at J, leaving 5 bases unmatched. The germline CDR1 and CDR2 sequences are SGHAT and FQNNGV. Written as DNA, the CDR3 is TGTGCCAGCAGCTCGGGACTAGCGGGAGCTGTCACAGATACGCAGTATTTT. Translating it yields CASSSGLAGAVTDTQYF.

The rearrangement joins TRBV5-1 to TRBJ2-3, with 8 bases identical to TRBD2. The length of the CDR3 is 16 residues. Germline CDR1 reads SGHRS; CDR2 reads YFSETQ. J gave up 1 base and V 4 bases, and 8 bases lay outside the gene matches. CDR3 region: CASSAQPGLGTDTQYF. CDR3 in DNA: TGCGCCAGCAGCGCGCAACCGGGACTAGGCACAGATACGCAGTATTTT.

The V gene is TRBV20-1, the J gene TRBJ2-1; the D gene is possibly TRBD2 (5 bases). Trimming shortened V by 3 bases and J by 9 bases, and 21 bases separated the two germline ends. Germline assignment: CDR1 DFQATT and CDR2 SNEGSKA (reference sequence). The CDR3 has 15 residues. CDR3 bases: TGCAGTGCTAGTCCGTCCGGCAGGACTGCGAGTGAGCAGTTCTTC. Protein product: CSASPSGRTASEQFF.

As regards this clone: Other DNA sequences in this sample translate to the same CDR3. This chain joins TRBV29-1 and TRBJ2-3; 10 bases line up with TRBD2. Trimming cost V 6 bases and J 1 base; bases outside gene matches: 7. Germline V CDR1 and CDR2: SQVTM, ANQGSEA. This CDR3 is built from 15 residues. Written as DNA, the CDR3 is TGCAGCGTCGAACTACTAGCGGGGCGCACAGATACGCAGTATTTT. Its protein is CSVELLAGRTDTQYF.

The rearrangement uses TRBV6-5 and TRBJ2-7, with TRBD2 as a possible D gene (5 bases). The length of the CDR3 is 13 residues. From germline, CDR1 is MNHEY and CDR2 SVGAGI. The CDR3 DNA follows: TGTGCCTGCAGATTCGGGGTTCTGGACGAGCAGTACGTC. Translated, it gives CACRFGVLDEQYV.

The rearrangement uses TRBV7-9 and TRBJ1-2; TRBD1 might be the D (5 bases). The germline gives CDR1 SEHNR, CDR2 FQNEAQ (reference sequence). Trimming shortened V by 2 bases and J by 2 bases, and 12 bases separated the two germline ends. This CDR3 contains 15 residues. The CDR3 sequence is CASSLTGTANYGYTF. The CDR3, as DNA: TGTGCCAGCAGCTTAACCGGGACTGCCAACTATGGCTACACCTTC.

This CDR3 reads CASSSQGIGGEQYF. CDR3 coding DNA: TGTGCCAGTAGTTCACAGGGGATCGGCGGGGAGCAGTACTTC. The chain carries TRBV19 and TRBJ2-7; the match to TRBD1 covers 7 bases. This CDR3 is built from 14 residues. V lost 5 bases and J lost 7; bases outside the gene matches: 11. Germline loops: CDR1 LNHDA, CDR2 SQIVND (reference sequence). Full variable domain (remainder filled in from reference TRBV19 and TRBJ2-7): DGGITQSPKYLFRKEGQNVTLSCEQNLNHDAMYWYRQDPGQGLRLIYYSQIVNDFQKGDIAEGYSVSREKKESFPLTVTSAQKNPTAFYLCASSSQGIGGEQYFGPGTRLTVT.

The CDR3 sequence is CASSQEWGEQFF. The CDR3 region has the DNA TGTGCCAGCAGCCAAGAGTGGGGCGAGCAGTTCTTC. The V and J genes are TRBV7-9 and TRBJ2-1; a possible D gene is TRBD1 (5 bases). Between the trimmed V and J ends, which lost 5 bases and 10 bases, there was a span of 12 bases. This CDR3 has 12 residues. Germline CDR1 is SEHNR and CDR2 is FQNEAQ (reference sequence). Filled out from reference TRBV7-9 and TRBJ2-1, the complete variable domain reads DTGVSQNPRHKITKRGQNVTFRCDPISEHNRLYWYRQTLGQGPEFLTYFQNEAQLEKSRLLSDRFSAERPKGSFSTLEIQRTEQGDSAMYLCASSQEWGEQFFGPGTRLTVL.

The chain employs TRBV28 and TRBJ2-3; weak D call: TRBD2 (6 bases). The V and J ends lost 7 bases and 2 bases respectively, with 19 bases between them. The V gene's germline CDR1 is MDHEN and CDR2 SYDVKM. The CDR3 sequence is 16 residues long. CDR3 sequence reads: CASKRGSGPYTDTQYF. The CDR3 nucleotides read TGTGCCAGCAAACGTGGTAGCGGCCCTTACACAGATACGCAGTATTTT.

This clone was seen only once. The J gene is TRBJ2-5, the V gene TRBV12-3 or TRBV12-4, with unresolved D. The CDR3 totals 13 residues. V lost 6 bases and J 1 base, leaving 9 bases between the germline ends. CDR3 amino acids: CASSSMAQETQYF. Written as DNA, the CDR3 is TGTGCCAGCAGCTCCATGGCCCAAGAGACCCAGTACTTC.